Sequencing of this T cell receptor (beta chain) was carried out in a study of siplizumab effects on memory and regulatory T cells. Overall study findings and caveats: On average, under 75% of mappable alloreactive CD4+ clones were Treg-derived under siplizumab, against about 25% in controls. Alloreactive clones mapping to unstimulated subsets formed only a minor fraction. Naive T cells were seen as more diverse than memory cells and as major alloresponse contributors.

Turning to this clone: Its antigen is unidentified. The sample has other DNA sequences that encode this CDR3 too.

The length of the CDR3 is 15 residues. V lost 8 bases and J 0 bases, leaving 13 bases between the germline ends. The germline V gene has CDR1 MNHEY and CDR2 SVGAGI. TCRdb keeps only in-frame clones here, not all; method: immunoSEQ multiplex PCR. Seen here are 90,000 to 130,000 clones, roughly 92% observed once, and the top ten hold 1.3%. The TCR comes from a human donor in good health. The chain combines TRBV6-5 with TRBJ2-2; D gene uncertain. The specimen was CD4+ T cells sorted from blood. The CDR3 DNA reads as TGTGCCAGCGCGGATGCGGCGTCGAACACCGGGGAGCTGTTTTTT. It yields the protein CASADAASNTGELFF.